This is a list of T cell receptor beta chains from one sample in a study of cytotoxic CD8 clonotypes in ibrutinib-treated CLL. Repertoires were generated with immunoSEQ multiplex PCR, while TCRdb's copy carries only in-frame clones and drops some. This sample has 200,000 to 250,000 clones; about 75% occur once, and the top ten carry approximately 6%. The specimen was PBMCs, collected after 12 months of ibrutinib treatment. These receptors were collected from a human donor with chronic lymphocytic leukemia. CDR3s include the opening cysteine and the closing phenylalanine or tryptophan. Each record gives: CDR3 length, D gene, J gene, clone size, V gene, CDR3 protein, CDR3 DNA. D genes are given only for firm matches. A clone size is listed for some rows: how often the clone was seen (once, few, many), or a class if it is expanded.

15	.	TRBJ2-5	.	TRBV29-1	CSVWRSGRNQETQYF	TGCAGCGTCTGGAGAAGCGGCCGAAACCAAGAGACCCAGTACTTC
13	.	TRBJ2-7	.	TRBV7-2	CASSPGQNYEQYF	TGTGCCAGCAGCCCCGGACAGAACTACGAGCAGTACTTC
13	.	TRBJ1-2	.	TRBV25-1	CASHVGAGGGYTF	TGTGCCAGCCATGTGGGGGCGGGAGGTGGCTACACCTTC
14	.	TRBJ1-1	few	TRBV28	CASSFVGGRREAFF	TGTGCCAGCAGTTTCGTGGGCGGCCGGAGAGAAGCTTTCTTT
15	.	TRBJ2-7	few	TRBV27	CASSWRSWGMYEQYF	TGTGCCAGCAGTTGGAGATCTTGGGGCATGTACGAGCAGTACTTC
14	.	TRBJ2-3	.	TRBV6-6	CASSYRGFTDTQYF	TGTGCCAGCAGTTACAGGGGTTTTACAGATACGCAGTATTTT
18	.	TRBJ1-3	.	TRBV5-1	CASSLTPDGRLTGNTIYF	TGCGCCAGCAGCTTGACCCCTGACGGGCGTCTTACAGGAAACACCATATATTTT
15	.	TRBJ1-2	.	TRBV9	CASSLHRVYNYGYTF	TGTGCCAGCAGCTTGCACAGGGTATATAACTATGGCTACACCTTC
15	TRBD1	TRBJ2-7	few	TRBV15	CATSTVTTGKHEQYF	TGTGCCACCAGCACCGTTACGACAGGGAAGCACGAGCAGTACTTC
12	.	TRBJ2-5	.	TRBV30	CAWTLAGETQYF	TGTGCCTGGACATTAGCTGGGGAGACCCAGTACTTC
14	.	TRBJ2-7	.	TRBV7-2	CASSLQREPYEQYF	TGTGCCAGCAGCTTACAAAGGGAACCCTACGAGCAGTACTTC
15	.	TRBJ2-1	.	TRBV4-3	CASSQDRGRINEQFF	TGCGCCAGCAGCCAAGATCGGGGGAGGATCAATGAGCAGTTCTTC
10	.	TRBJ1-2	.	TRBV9	CASSGGTLSF	TGTGCCAGCAGCGGGGGGACACTCTCCTTC
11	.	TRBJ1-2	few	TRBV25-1	CASSRLGGYTF	TGTGCCAGCTCAAGGTTGGGCGGCTACACCTTC
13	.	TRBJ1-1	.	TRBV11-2	CASSLEQGTQAFF	TGTGCCAGCAGCTTAGAACAGGGTACCCAAGCTTTCTTT
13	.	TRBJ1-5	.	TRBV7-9	CASSLAHNQPQHF	TGTGCCAGCAGCTTGGCCCATAATCAGCCCCAGCATTTT
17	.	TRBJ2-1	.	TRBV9	CASSVATEAVDYNEQFF	TGTGCCAGCAGCGTAGCTACGGAAGCGGTAGATTACAATGAGCAGTTCTTC
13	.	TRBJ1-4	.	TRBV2	CASTLRRNEKLFF	TGTGCCAGCACCCTGAGGCGTAATGAAAAACTGTTTTTT
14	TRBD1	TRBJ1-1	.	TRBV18	CASSVNRGNTEAFF	TGTGCCAGCTCCGTCAACAGGGGGAACACTGAAGCTTTCTTT
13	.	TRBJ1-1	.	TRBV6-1	CASSEASIGEAFF	TGTGCCAGCAGTGAAGCGTCCATCGGCGAAGCTTTCTTT
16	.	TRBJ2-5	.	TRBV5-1	CASSVGPEVYTETQYF	TGCGCCAGCAGCGTAGGGCCGGAGGTCTATACAGAGACCCAGTACTTC
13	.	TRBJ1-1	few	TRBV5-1	CASSATTNTEAFF	TGCGCCAGCAGCGCGACAACGAACACTGAAGCTTTCTTT
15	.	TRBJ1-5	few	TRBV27	CASSLDRLGNQPQHF	TGTGCCAGCAGTTTAGACAGACTAGGGAATCAGCCCCAGCATTTT
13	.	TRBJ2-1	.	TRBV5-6	CASSDGLYNEQFF	TGTGCCAGCTCCGACGGACTATACAATGAGCAGTTCTTC
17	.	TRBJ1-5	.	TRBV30	CAWSVRSSGRGNQPQHF	TGTGCCTGGAGTGTAAGATCGTCAGGACGGGGCAATCAGCCCCAGCATTTT
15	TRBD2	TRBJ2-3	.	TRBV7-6	CASSPQAGVTDTQYF	TGTGCCAGCAGCCCCCAGGCGGGGGTCACAGATACGCAGTATTTT
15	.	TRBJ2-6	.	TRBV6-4	CASSRTGSGANVLTF	TGTGCCAGCAGTCGCACGGGGTCTGGGGCCAACGTCCTGACTTTC
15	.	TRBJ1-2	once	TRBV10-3	CAISESAQGGYGYTF	TGTGCCATCAGTGAGTCTGCACAGGGAGGCTATGGCTACACCTTC
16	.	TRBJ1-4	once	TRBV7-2	CASSSVSHTTNEKLFF	TGTGCCAGCAGCTCCGTTTCCCATACAACTAATGAAAAACTGTTTTTT
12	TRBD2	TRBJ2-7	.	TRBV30	CAWTSGAYEQYF	TGTGCCTGGACTAGCGGGGCCTACGAGCAGTACTTC
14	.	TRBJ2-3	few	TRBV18	CASSARTLADTQYF	TGTGCCAGCTCAGCAAGGACTCTGGCAGATACGCAGTATTTT
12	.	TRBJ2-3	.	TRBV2	CASSPRRDTQYF	TGTGCCAGCAGTCCCCGGAGGGATACGCAGTATTTT
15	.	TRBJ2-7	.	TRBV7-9	CASSPEIVGDNEQYF	TGTGCCAGCAGCCCCGAGATCGTAGGGGATAACGAGCAGTACTTC
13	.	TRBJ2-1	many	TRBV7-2	CASSSEGRTIQFF	TGTGCCAGCTCGTCGGAAGGACGAACCATCCAGTTCTTC
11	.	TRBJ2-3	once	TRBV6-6	CASSPQDTQYF	TGTGCCAGCAGTCCTCAAGATACGCAGTATTTT
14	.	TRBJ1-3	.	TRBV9	CASSVQESGNTIYF	TGTGCCAGCAGCGTTCAGGAGTCCGGAAACACCATATATTTT
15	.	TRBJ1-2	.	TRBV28	CASSPTVRANYGYTF	TGTGCCAGCAGTCCAACAGTGAGAGCTAACTATGGCTACACCTTC
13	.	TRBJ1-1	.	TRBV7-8	CASSLGEGLQAFF	TGTGCCAGCAGCTTAGGTGAGGGCCTACAAGCTTTCTTT
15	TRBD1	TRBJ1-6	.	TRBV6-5	CASSWDRANNSPLHF	TGTGCCAGCAGTTGGGACAGGGCTAATAATTCACCCCTCCACTTT
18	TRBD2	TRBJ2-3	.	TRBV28	CASSLGGVLAGGTDTQYF	TGTGCCAGCAGTTTAGGGGGGGTACTAGCGGGAGGGACAGATACGCAGTATTTT
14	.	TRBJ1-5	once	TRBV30	CAWSGGDSNQPQHF	TGTGCCTGGAGCGGCGGGGATAGCAATCAGCCCCAGCATTTT
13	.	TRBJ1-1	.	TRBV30	CAWSVAWGTEAFF	TGTGCCTGGAGTGTCGCCTGGGGCACTGAAGCTTTCTTT
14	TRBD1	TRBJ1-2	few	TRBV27	CASSFGQGDYGYTF	TGTGCCAGCAGTTTCGGACAGGGTGACTATGGCTACACCTTC
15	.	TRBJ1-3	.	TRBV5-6	CASSFFAGSGNTIYF	TGTGCCAGCAGCTTCTTTGCCGGCTCTGGAAACACCATATATTTT
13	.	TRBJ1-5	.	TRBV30	CAWSVGLNQPQHF	TGTGCCTGGAGTGTTGGACTGAATCAGCCCCAGCATTTT